This T cell receptor beta chain was observed in a study of identical twins (dated by TCRdb to about 2016). In terms of the full investigation: The study deep-sequenced TCR alpha and beta repertoires from monozygotic twins, unrelated adults of various ages and cord blood to test whether fetal clonotypes persist. To rule out contamination, the twin experiments were replicated at different times with different library preparation protocols. Findings and caveats that apply to the study as a whole: Because the same donors could not be followed over many years, the conclusions relied on cross-sectional statistical analysis. Compared with coincidental sharing between unrelated individuals, an excess of low generation-probability sequences was observed among out-of-frame TCR alpha sequences shared between twins. Fewer insertions were carried by abundant cord blood beta clonotypes; a weaker similar trend was observed in young adult naive repertoires, while no such trend was observed in memory repertoires. In monozygotic twins, recombination models systematically underestimated out-of-frame TCR alpha sharing, but the models matched the sharing seen between unrelated individuals. The excess sharing between twins in beta out-of-frame sequences was weaker because fewer shared sequences reduced the signal-to-noise ratio. Invariant T cells such as MAIT and iNKT could partly confound zero-insertion analyses, although diverse VJ usage argued against such confounding for most clonotypes.

The library was prepared using 5' RACE. The sample was run on an Illumina HiSeq 2000. A universal primer binding site was added through template switching, and the final cDNA carried a unique molecular identifier so that TCR cDNA molecules could be counted accurately. First-strand cDNA for TCR alpha and beta chains was synthesized from specific primers in the conserved constant-segment region. To control for contamination, every cDNA library was double barcoded, receiving both a SMART-Mk sample barcode and Illumina barcodes. TruSeq adapter sequences and Illumina sample barcodes were added in two successive PCR steps. Sequencing of the TCR alpha and beta cDNA libraries was done on the Illumina HiSeq platform using custom primers. In the source study's methods: Unique molecular identifiers were extracted from raw reads with MiGEC, and CDR3 positions were determined with MiXCR. For each individual, recombination models were inferred using an EM algorithm with the repgenHMM and IGoR tools. Shared clonotypes were analyzed with the tcR package in R, and sharing was normalized by the product of cloneset sizes. To study raw recombination free of thymic and clonal selection effects, out-of-frame nonproductive sequences were analyzed. The public reads were reprocessed in TCRdb via fastp at Q25 and MiXCR, keeping in-frame beta chains. Rows with a matching CDR3 protein are joined into one entry that keeps the most common DNA and genes. The V and J calls here are based on TCRdb, not the publication. The sample table holds 600,000 to 700,000 distinct CDR3 sequences, of which 21% were seen once. The top ten hold about 4.5% of the sample.

Every donor was a healthy Caucasian. Three pairs of female monozygotic twins, all aged roughly 18 to 29 years, were included in the twin cohort. The RNA used for TCR libraries was isolated from peripheral blood mononuclear cells. Regarding this clonotype: The specificity of this receptor is unknown. The record has no base qualities; no much larger clone is one base away.

The CDR3 starts with the cysteine, ends with the phenylalanine, and has 15 residues. The kept DNA is CDR3 alone, 45 bases in frame from the first base. Taken from the germline V gene (reference sequence), the CDR1 and CDR2 loops are DFQATT and SNEGSKA. V is pared back by 0 bases and J by 1 base, with 10 bases lying between the germline termini. The data were also submitted as part of a second study, on T cells expressing NK-cell markers. As described in the second report: TCR beta-chain repertoires were profiled in sorted CD3+CD56+NKG2C+, CD3+CD56+NKG2C- and CD3+CD56-NKG2C+ T-cell subsets from roughly eight donors. Of the eight sequenced donors, seven were found to be HCMV-seropositive and one was found to be HCMV-seronegative. To restrict sorting to alphabetaTCR-expressing T cells, an anti-gammadeltaTCR antibody was added in several experiments. In over five donors, the dominant CD3+CD56+NKG2C+ clonotypes were among the top 10 CD8+ clonotypes and accounted for about 1.0-8% of CD8+ T cells. Those dominant clonotypes were again the most abundant among CD3+CD56-NKG2C+ cells in a few donors, at roughly 28.3-65%. Whether the expanded NKG2C-expressing T cell clones were specific for HCMV antigens was left unclear. The eight sequenced donors were randomly selected healthy volunteers, three men and five women. HCMV serostatus was determined by detecting HCMV-specific IgG in serum with a commercial ELISA kit. For roughly 6 donors, bulk peripheral blood T-cell repertoires were also sequenced from unsorted PBMC. MIGEC was used to demultiplex reads and group the reads by UMI, and MiTCR was used to assemble and quantify clonotypes. To remove erroneous sequences, TCR cDNA sequences were retained only when supported by two or more reads. The tcR package was used for downstream repertoire analysis, and clonotypes were matched between fractions using CDR3 nucleotide sequence together with V segment. VDJmatch was used to annotate antigen specificity against VDJdb, with one amino acid substitution allowed in CDR3.

The TCR sequence derives from a woman aged 18-29 years in good health. Recombination linked TRBV20-1 to TRBJ2-1; TRBD2 is possibly the D segment (6 matching bases). Sample: PBMCs. The DNA sequence reads TGCAGTGCTAGAGATCGGAGCGGGTCCTACAATGAGCAGTTCTTC. This sequence encodes CSARDRSGSYNEQFF.